This T cell receptor (beta chain) was sequenced during a study of post-analysis software for immune sequencing data. Whole-study findings and limits: There were roughly 5 TRBV segments more frequent in patients than controls, and TRBV5-6, TRBV5-1 and TRBV20-1 were among them.

About this clonotype: Its antigen is currently unknown.

Germline V gene data show CDR1 as SGHRS and CDR2 as YFSETQ. The CDR3 spans 14 residues. Prepared libraries of TCR beta cDNA carried unique molecular identifiers. A single record per CDR3 protein comes from TCRdb applying MiXCR to the PCR reads. The sample has about 680,000 distinct CDR3 sequences, 55% to 60% seen once. The chain recombines TRBV5-1 with TRBJ2-5; 9 bases fit TRBD1. The J call is uncertain, as TRBJ2-7 better fits the DNA end. Sequencing input: blood. The TCR originated in a girl aged 2 to 10 with multiple sclerosis. The CDR3 region is CASDPGQGMNEQYF. In nucleotides, the CDR3 is TGCGCCAGCGACCCCGGACAGGGGATGAACGAGCAGTACTTC.